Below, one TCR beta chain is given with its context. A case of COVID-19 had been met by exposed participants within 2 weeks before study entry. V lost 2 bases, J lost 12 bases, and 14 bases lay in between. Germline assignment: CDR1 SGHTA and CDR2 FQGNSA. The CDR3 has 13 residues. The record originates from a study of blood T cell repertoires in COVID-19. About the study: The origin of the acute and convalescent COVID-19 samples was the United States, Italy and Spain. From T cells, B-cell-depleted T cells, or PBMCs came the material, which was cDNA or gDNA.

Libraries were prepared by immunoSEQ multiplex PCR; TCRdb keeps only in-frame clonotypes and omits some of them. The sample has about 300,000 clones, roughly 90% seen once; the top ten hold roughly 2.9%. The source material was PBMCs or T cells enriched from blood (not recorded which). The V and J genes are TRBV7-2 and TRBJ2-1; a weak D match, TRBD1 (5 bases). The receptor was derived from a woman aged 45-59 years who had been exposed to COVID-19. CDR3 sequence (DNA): TGTGCCAGCAGCTTACTTGGGCAGGGCTTGCAGTTCTTC. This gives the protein CASSLLGQGLQFF. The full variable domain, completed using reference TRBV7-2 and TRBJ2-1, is GAGVSQSPSNKVTEKGKDVELRCDPISGHTALYWYRQSLGQGLEFLIYFQGNSAPDKSGLPSDRFSAERTGGSVSTLTIQRTQQEDSAVYLCASSLLGQGLQFFGPGTRLTVL.